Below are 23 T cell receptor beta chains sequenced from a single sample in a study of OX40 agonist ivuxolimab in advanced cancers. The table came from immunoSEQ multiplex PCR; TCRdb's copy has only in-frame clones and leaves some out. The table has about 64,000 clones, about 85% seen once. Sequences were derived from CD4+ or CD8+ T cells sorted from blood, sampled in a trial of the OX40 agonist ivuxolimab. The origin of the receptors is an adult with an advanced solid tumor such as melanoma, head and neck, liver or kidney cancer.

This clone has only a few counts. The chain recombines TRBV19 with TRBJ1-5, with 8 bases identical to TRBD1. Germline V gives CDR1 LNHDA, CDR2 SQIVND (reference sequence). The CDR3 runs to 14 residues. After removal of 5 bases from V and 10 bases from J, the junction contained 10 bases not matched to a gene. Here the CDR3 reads CASSVRTGRSPQHF. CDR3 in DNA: TGTGCCAGTAGTGTCCGGACAGGGAGGTCACCCCAGCATTTT.

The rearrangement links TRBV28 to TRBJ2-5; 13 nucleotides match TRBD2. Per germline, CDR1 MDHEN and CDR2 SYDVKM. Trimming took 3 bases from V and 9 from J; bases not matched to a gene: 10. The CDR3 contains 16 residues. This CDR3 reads CASSFGTSGALGAQYF. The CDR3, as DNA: TGTGCCAGCAGTTTCGGGACTAGCGGGGCCCTAGGTGCCCAGTACTTC.

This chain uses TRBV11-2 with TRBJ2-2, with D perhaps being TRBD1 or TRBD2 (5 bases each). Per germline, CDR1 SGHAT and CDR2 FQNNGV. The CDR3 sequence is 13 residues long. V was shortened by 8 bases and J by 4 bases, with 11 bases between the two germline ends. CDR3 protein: CASRDGFTGELFF. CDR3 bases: TGTGCCAGCCGGGACGGCTTCACCGGGGAGCTGTTTTTT.

Written as DNA, the CDR3 is TGCGCCAGCAGCGTGGACAGCGAAGAGACCCAGTACTTC. Its protein is CASSVDSEETQYF. The gene calls are TRBV5-1 and TRBJ2-5; a weak D match, TRBD1 (6 bases). Trimming removed 4 bases at V and 3 bases at J, with 10 bases between. Germline V lookup: CDR1 SGHRS, CDR2 YFSETQ. The CDR3 is made up of 13 amino acids.

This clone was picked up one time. The CDR3 coding sequence is TGTGCCAGCAGACCTTCAGGGGGTGGTGAGCAGTTCTTC. This sequence encodes CASRPSGGGEQFF. J is TRBJ2-1 and V is TRBV28; 7 bases match TRBD1. With V trimmed by 6 bases and J by 9 bases, 8 bases remained unmatched. This CDR3 spans 13 amino acids. In germline, CDR1 is MDHEN, CDR2 SYDVKM.

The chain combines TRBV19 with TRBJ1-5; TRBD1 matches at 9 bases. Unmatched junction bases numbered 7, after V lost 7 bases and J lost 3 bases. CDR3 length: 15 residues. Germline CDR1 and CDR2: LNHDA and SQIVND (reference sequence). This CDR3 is CASKRDRGYNQPQHF. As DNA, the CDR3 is TGTGCCAGTAAGCGAGACAGGGGGTACAATCAGCCCCAGCATTTT.

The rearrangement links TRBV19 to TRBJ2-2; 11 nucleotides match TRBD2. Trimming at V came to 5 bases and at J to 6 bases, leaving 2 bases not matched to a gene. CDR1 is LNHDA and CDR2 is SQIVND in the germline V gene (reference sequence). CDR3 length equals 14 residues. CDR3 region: CASSLSGRAGELFF. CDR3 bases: TGTGCCAGTAGTCTTAGCGGGAGGGCCGGGGAGCTGTTTTTT.

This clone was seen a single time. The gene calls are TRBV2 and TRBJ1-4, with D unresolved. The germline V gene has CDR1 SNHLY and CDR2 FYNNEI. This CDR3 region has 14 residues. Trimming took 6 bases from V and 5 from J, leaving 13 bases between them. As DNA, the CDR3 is TGTGCCAGCAGGGCCGGGTCCTGGAATGAAAAACTGTTTTTT. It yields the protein CASRAGSWNEKLFF.

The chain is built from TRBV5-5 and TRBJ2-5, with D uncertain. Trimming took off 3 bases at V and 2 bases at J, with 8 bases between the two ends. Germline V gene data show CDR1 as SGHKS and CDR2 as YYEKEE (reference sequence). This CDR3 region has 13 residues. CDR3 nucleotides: TGTGCCAGCAGCTCTAGGCTTCAAGAGACCCAGTACTTC. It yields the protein CASSSRLQETQYF.

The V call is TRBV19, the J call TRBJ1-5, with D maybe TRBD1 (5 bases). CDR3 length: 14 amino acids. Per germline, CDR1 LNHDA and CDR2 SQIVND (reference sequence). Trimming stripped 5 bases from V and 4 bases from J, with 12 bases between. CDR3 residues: CASSAQAGNQPQHF. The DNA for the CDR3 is TGTGCCAGTAGTGCACAGGCAGGAAATCAGCCCCAGCATTTT. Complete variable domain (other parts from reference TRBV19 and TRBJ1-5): DGGITQSPKYLFRKEGQNVTLSCEQNLNHDAMYWYRQDPGQGLRLIYYSQIVNDFQKGDIAEGYSVSREKKESFPLTVTSAQKNPTAFYLCASSAQAGNQPQHFGDGTRLSIL.

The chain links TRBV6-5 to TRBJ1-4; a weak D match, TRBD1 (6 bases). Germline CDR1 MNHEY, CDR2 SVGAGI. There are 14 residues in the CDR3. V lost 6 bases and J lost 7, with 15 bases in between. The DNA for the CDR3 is TGTGCCAGCAGGGAGTACGGACAGCTTGAAAAACTGTTTTTT. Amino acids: CASREYGQLEKLFF.

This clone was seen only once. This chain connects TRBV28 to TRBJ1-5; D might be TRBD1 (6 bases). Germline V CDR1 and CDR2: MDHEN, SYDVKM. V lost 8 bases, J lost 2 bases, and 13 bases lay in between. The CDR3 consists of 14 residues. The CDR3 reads CASLGGSGNQPQHF. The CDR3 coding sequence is TGTGCCAGCTTAGGGGGGTCGGGCAATCAGCCCCAGCATTTT.

The CDR3 reads CASSPGLRSYEQYF. CDR3 DNA: TGTGCCAGTAGCCCGGGACTCCGCTCCTACGAGCAGTACTTC. This chain links TRBV9 with TRBJ2-7; perhaps TRBD2 as D (6 bases). V was clipped by 8 bases and J by 0 bases, with 15 bases between them. Germline V gene sequence: CDR1 SGDLS, CDR2 YYNGEE. This CDR3 comprises 14 residues. Looking up the rest from reference TRBV9 and TRBJ2-7 gives the full variable domain: DSGVTQTPKHLITATGQRVTLRCSPRSGDLSVYWYQQSLDQGLQFLIQYYNGEERAKGNILERFSAQQFPDLHSELNLSSLELGDSALYFCASSPGLRSYEQYFGPGTRLTVT.

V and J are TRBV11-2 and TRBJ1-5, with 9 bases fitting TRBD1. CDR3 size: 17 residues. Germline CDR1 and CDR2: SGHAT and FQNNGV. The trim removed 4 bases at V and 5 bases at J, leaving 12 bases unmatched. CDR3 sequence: CASSSNTGGTGYQPQHF. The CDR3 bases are TGTGCCAGCAGCTCCAACACCGGGGGGACAGGGTATCAGCCCCAGCATTTT.

In nucleotides, the CDR3 is TGTGCCAGCAGCGCCCAGGGCTGGCGGGAGCAGTACTTC. Residues: CASSAQGWREQYF. The rearrangement links TRBV7-2 to TRBJ2-7, with D possibly matching TRBD1 (5 bases). CDR1 is SGHTA and CDR2 is FQGNSA in the germline V gene. There are 13 residues in the CDR3. The V end lost 5 bases, the J end lost 7 bases, and 15 bases lay between the germline ends. The variable domain in full, with the rest retrieved from reference TRBV7-2 and TRBJ2-7, is GAGVSQSPSNKVTEKGKDVELRCDPISGHTALYWYRQSLGQGLEFLIYFQGNSAPDKSGLPSDRFSAERTGGSVSTLTIQRTQQEDSAVYLCASSAQGWREQYFGPGTRLTVT.

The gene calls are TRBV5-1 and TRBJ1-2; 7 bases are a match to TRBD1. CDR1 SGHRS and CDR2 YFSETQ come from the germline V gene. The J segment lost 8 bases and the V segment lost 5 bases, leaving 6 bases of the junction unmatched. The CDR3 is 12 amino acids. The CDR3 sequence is CASSLDREGYTF. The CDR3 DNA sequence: TGCGCCAGCAGTTTAGACAGGGAGGGCTACACCTTC.

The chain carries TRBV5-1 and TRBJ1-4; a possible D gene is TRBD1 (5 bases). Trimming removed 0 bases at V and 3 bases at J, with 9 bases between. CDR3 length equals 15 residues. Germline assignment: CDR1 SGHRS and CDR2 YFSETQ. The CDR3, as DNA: TGCGCCAGCAGCTTGGGCAGGGCACCTAATGAAAAACTGTTTTTT. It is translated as CASSLGRAPNEKLFF.

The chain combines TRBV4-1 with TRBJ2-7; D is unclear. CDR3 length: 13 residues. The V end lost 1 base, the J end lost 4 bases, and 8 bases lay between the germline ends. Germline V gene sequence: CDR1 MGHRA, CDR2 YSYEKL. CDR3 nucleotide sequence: TGCGCCAGCAGCCAAGCCGTTTGGTACGAGCAGTACTTC. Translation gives CASSQAVWYEQYF.

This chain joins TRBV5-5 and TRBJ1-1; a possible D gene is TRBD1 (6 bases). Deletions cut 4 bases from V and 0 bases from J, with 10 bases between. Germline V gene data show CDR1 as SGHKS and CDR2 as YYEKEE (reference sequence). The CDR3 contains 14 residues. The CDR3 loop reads CASSGRGVNTEAFF. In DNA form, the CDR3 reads TGTGCCAGCAGCGGCAGGGGCGTGAACACTGAAGCTTTCTTT.

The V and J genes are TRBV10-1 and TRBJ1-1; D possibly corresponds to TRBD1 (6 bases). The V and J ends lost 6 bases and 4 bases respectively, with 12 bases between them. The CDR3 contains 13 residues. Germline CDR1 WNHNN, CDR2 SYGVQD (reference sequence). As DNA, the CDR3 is TGCGCCAGCAGCGAGGGGGGCCCCACTGAAGCTTTCTTT. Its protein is CASSEGGPTEAFF.

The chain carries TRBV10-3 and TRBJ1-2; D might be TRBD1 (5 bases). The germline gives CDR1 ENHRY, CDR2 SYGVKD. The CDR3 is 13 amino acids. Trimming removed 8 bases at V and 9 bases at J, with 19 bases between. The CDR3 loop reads CAISPAGTMSYTF. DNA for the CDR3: TGTGCCATCTCGCCGGCAGGGACTATGAGCTACACCTTC.

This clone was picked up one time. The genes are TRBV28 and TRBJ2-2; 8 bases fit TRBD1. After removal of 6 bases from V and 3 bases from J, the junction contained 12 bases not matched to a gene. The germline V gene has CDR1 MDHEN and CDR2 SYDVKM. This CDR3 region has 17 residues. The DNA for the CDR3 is TGTGCCAGCAGGAAGGCGTATGGACAGGGAGACACCGGGGAGCTGTTTTTT. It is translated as CASRKAYGQGDTGELFF.

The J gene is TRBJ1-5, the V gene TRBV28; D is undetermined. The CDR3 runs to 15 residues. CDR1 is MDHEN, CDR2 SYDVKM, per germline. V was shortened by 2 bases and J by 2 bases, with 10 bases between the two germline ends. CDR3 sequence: CASSLAGAGNQPQHF. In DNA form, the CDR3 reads TGTGCCAGCAGTTTAGCGGGAGCGGGCAATCAGCCCCAGCATTTT.